One sample yielded the 25 T cell receptor beta chains listed below, sequenced in a study of shared clonotypes between healthy human individuals. Here immunoSEQ multiplex PCR was the method, and the copy in TCRdb shows in-frame clones only, minus some. The table includes 550,000 to 850,000 clones, just under 75% detected once. The sequenced sample consisted of memory CD4+ T cells sorted from blood. Subset reported: CD45RA-negative fraction. Every receptor here comes from a woman aged 25 to 39 in good health.

The rearrangement joins TRBV19 to TRBJ2-3; D might be TRBD2 (6 bases). From germline, CDR1 is LNHDA and CDR2 SQIVND (reference sequence). This CDR3 has 15 residues. V was trimmed by 3 bases and J by 5 bases, leaving 15 bases between them. CDR3 loop: CASSMPGGPGDTQYF. The CDR3 DNA reads TGTGCCAGTAGTATGCCCGGAGGGCCGGGAGATACGCAGTATTTT.

The chain uses TRBV9 and TRBJ2-2; no reliable D call. Germline V CDR1 and CDR2: SGDLS, YYNGEE. The CDR3 spans 14 residues. V gave up 0 bases and J gave up 9 bases, with 12 bases separating them. The DNA of the CDR3 is TGTGCCAGCAGCGTAGAAGGGTTTGTTCGGGAGCTGTTTTTT. Protein product: CASSVEGFVRELFF.

Details on this clone: A much larger clone lies one base from this, so it may be a read error. The sample contains more than one DNA sequence encoding this CDR3. V usage is TRBV5-8 and J usage is TRBJ2-2, with D perhaps TRBD2 (5 bases). This CDR3 spans 14 amino acids. The germline V and J ends were trimmed by 2 bases and 4 bases, with 9 bases remaining between them. Germline V CDR1 and CDR2: SGHTS, YDEGEE. The chain's CDR3 is CASSLAVGTGELFF. The DNA of the CDR3 is TGTGCCAGCAGCTTAGCGGTGGGCACCGGGGAGCTGTTTTTT.

The rearrangement joins TRBV20-1 to TRBJ2-3; D remains ambiguous. V was clipped by 6 bases and J by 9 bases, with 13 bases between them. The germline V gene has CDR1 DFQATT and CDR2 SNEGSKA (reference sequence). The length of the CDR3 is 11 residues. The CDR3 loop is CSAPTRQTQYF. The CDR3 DNA reads TGCAGTGCCCCGACCCGGCAAACGCAGTATTTT.

As to this clone: The sample carries other DNA sequences with the same CDR3. J is TRBJ2-7 and V is TRBV28; 9 bases match TRBD2. J gave up 2 bases and V 1 base, and 3 bases lay outside the gene matches. There are 15 residues in the CDR3. In germline, CDR1 is MDHEN, CDR2 SYDVKM. The CDR3 protein is CASSLSPSGTYEQYF. The CDR3 bases are TGTGCCAGCAGTTTATCCCCTAGCGGGACCTACGAGCAGTACTTC. The full variable domain, rest sourced from reference TRBV28 and TRBJ2-7, is DVKVTQSSRYLVKRTGEKVFLECVQDMDHENMFWYRQDPGLGLRLIYFSYDVKMKEKGDIPEGYSVSREKKERFSLILESASTNQTSMYLCASSLSPSGTYEQYFGPGTRLTVT.

The rearrangement uses TRBV9 and TRBJ2-3; TRBD2 aligns across 14 bases. The V gene end was trimmed by 3 bases and the J gene end by 5 bases; junction bases not matched to a gene: 2. The CDR3 contains 15 residues. CDR1 is SGDLS and CDR2 is YYNGEE in the germline V gene. In DNA form, the CDR3 reads TGTGCCAGCAGCGGGGGACTAGCGGGAGTAGATACGCAGTATTTT. This translates into CASSGGLAGVDTQYF.

About this clone: One junction end disagrees with the germline gene, perhaps due to a read error. The chain employs TRBV11-2 and TRBJ2-7; tentatively, D is TRBD2 (5 bases). CDR3 size: 16 residues. Germline V gene sequence: CDR1 SGHAT, CDR2 FQNNGV. The CDR3 protein is CASSLEHRGFLYEQYF. The CDR3 DNA sequence: TGTGCCAGCAGCCTAGAACACCGGGGATTCCTCTACGAGCAGTACTTC.

This clone was seen repeatedly, ten times or more. This chain uses TRBV5-6 with TRBJ2-3; D unresolved. V was cut by 2 bases and J by 5 bases, with 12 bases left in between. The CDR3 has 14 amino acids. CDR1 and CDR2 (germline): SGHDT, YYEEEE. As DNA, the CDR3 is TGTGCCAGCAGCTTTTTGGGTTCCGTAGATACGCAGTATTTT. This gives the protein CASSFLGSVDTQYF. Drawing the rest from reference TRBV5-6 and TRBJ2-3, the complete variable domain is DAGVTQSPTHLIKTRGQQVTLRCSPKSGHDTVSWYQQALGQGPQFIFQYYEEEERQRGNFPDRFSGHQFPNYSSELNVNALLLGDSALYLCASSFLGSVDTQYFGPGTRLTVL.

This sequence joins TRBV10-2 and TRBJ1-2; D is ambiguous. Germline V gene sequence: CDR1 WSHSY, CDR2 SAAADI. Trimming shortened V by 3 bases and J by 8 bases, and 13 bases separated the two germline ends. The CDR3 totals 13 residues. Here the CDR3 DNA reads TGCGCCAGCAGTGAATCGGGCCAGAGGGGCTACACCTTC. This encodes CASSESGQRGYTF.

Comments on this clone: This may be a read error: a much more frequent sequence differs by one nucleotide. The sample holds other DNA sequences that translate to the same CDR3. V usage is TRBV4-1 and J usage is TRBJ2-5, with TRBD2 matching over 7 bases. The CDR3 loop spans 15 amino acids. Germline trimming cut 1 base from V and 3 bases from J; bases unmatched to any gene: 5. Germline assignment: CDR1 MGHRA and CDR2 YSYEKL. CDR3 DNA: TGCGCCAGCAGCCAAGGTCCGGGAGGTGAAGAGACCCAGTACTTC. It is translated as CASSQGPGGEETQYF.

This clone has ten or more counts. CDR3 amino acids: CATARAGVNEQFF. In DNA, the CDR3 is TGTGCCACCGCCAGGGCGGGGGTCAATGAGCAGTTCTTC. This chain joins TRBV6-6 and TRBJ2-1; 7 nucleotides line up with TRBD2. Germline-derived CDR1 and CDR2 are MNHNY and SVGAGI (reference sequence). V lost 10 bases and J lost 6; bases outside the gene matches: 9. The CDR3 consists of 13 residues.

This clone was counted once. The chain links TRBV5-1 to TRBJ2-1; tentatively, D is TRBD2 (6 bases). This CDR3 contains 15 residues. The V gene's germline CDR1 is SGHRS and CDR2 YFSETQ. Trimming removed 5 bases from V and 0 bases from J, with 12 bases in between. DNA of the CDR3: TGCGCCAGCAGACCGGGACTCAGCTCCTACAATGAGCAGTTCTTC. Translation gives CASRPGLSSYNEQFF. Together with reference TRBV5-1 and TRBJ2-1, the CDR3 gives the full variable domain: KAGVTQTPRYLIKTRGQQVTLSCSPISGHRSVSWYQQTPGQGLQFLFEYFSETQRNKGNFPGRFSGRQFSNSRSEMNVSTLELGDSALYLCASRPGLSSYNEQFFGPGTRLTVL.

Concerning this clone: Other nucleotide sequences from this sample produce the same CDR3. This chain links TRBV6-6 with TRBJ2-5, with TRBD1 identical over 8 bases. Germline V gives CDR1 MNHNY, CDR2 SVGAGI (reference sequence). V shed 2 bases and J 2 bases; nucleotides not matched to a gene: 4. This CDR3 is built from 15 residues. CDR3 sequence reads: CASSYPNRGQETQYF. In DNA, the CDR3 is TGTGCCAGCAGTTACCCAAACAGGGGGCAAGAGACCCAGTACTTC.

Of note for this clone: A much more abundant neighbour one base away suggests this may be a read error. Other DNA sequences within the sample encode an identical CDR3. The rearrangement joins TRBV15 to TRBJ1-2; a possible D gene is TRBD1 (6 bases). Germline CDR1 and CDR2: LNHNV and YYDKDF (reference sequence). The CDR3 length is 14 residues. Trimming removed 0 bases from V and 2 bases from J, with 7 bases in between. CDR3 amino acids: CATSRDRGNYGYTF. DNA for the CDR3: TGTGCCACCAGCAGAGACAGGGGAAACTATGGCTACACCTTC.

This clone was detected once. The sample holds other DNA sequences that translate to the same CDR3. The V call is TRBV29-1, the J call TRBJ2-7, with 7 bases that match TRBD2. Germline V gene sequence: CDR1 SQVTM, CDR2 ANQGSEA. The CDR3 totals 13 residues. V lost 6 bases and J lost 0; bases outside the gene matches: 5. The CDR3 sequence: CSVSPGGSYEQYF. The CDR3 coding sequence is TGCAGCGTCTCCCCGGGGGGCTCCTACGAGCAGTACTTC.

The chain carries TRBV9 and TRBJ2-1; 7 nucleotides align to TRBD2. The germline V gene encodes CDR1 SGDLS and CDR2 YYNGEE. Trimming at V came to 0 bases and at J to 15 bases, leaving 6 bases not matched to a gene. The CDR3 spans 12 residues. In DNA form, the CDR3 reads TGTGCCAGCAGCGTAGGGGGGACTACCCCGTTCTTC. Translating gives CASSVGGTTPFF.

V gene TRBV7-2 combines with J gene TRBJ1-4, with D maybe TRBD1 (5 bases). Trimming cost V 5 bases and J 4 bases, with 17 bases left between them. The CDR3 is made up of 16 amino acids. The germline CDR1 and CDR2 sequences are SGHTA and FQGNSA. DNA for the CDR3: TGTGCCAGCAGCCCACGCGCAGGGCCCATTAATGAAAAACTGTTTTTT. Amino acid sequence: CASSPRAGPINEKLFF.

The gene calls are TRBV10-3 and TRBJ1-3; unclear D gene. V was cut by 5 bases and J by 4 bases, with 6 bases left in between. In germline, CDR1 is ENHRY, CDR2 SYGVKD. The CDR3 length is 12 residues. The CDR3 nucleotides read TGTGCCATCAGTTCACAGGGAAACACCATATATTTT. Protein: CAISSQGNTIYF.

V gene TRBV15 combines with J gene TRBJ2-7; the D gene could be TRBD1 or TRBD2 (5 bases each). The V and J ends lost 1 base and 7 bases respectively, with 14 bases between them. This CDR3 is 14 amino acids long. From germline, CDR1 is LNHNV and CDR2 YYDKDF (reference sequence). In nucleotides, the CDR3 is TGTGCCACCAGCAGAGGGGACGGAGCTATAGAGCAGTACTTC. This encodes CATSRGDGAIEQYF.

The gene calls are TRBV28 and TRBJ2-3; 9 positions agree with TRBD2. V trimming: 4 bases; J trimming: 7 bases; junction bases outside the gene matches: 12. The CDR3 consists of 16 residues. Germline CDR1 MDHEN, CDR2 SYDVKM. CDR3 loop: CASSSVRAGGGNTQYF. CDR3 in DNA: TGTGCCAGCAGTTCCGTTCGGGCGGGAGGGGGAAATACGCAGTATTTT.

The CDR3 loop reads CASLGEMNTEAFF. The CDR3 DNA reads as TGTGCCAGTCTGGGGGAAATGAACACTGAAGCTTTCTTT. The chain has TRBV2 and TRBJ1-1; the D gene is possibly TRBD1 (5 bases). The CDR3 covers 13 residues. Trimming took off 9 bases at V and 0 bases at J, with 11 bases between the two ends. The V gene's germline CDR1 is SNHLY and CDR2 FYNNEI.

The V and J genes are TRBV19 and TRBJ1-1; D might be TRBD1 (5 bases). V lost 5 bases and J 5 bases, leaving 12 bases between the germline ends. This CDR3 spans 13 amino acids. Looked up from germline, CDR1 is LNHDA and CDR2 is SQIVND (reference sequence). CDR3 region: CASSSGFLTEAFF. CDR3 bases: TGTGCCAGTAGTTCAGGGTTTTTAACTGAAGCTTTCTTT. Based on the CDR3 plus reference TRBV19 and TRBJ1-1, the full variable domain is DGGITQSPKYLFRKEGQNVTLSCEQNLNHDAMYWYRQDPGQGLRLIYYSQIVNDFQKGDIAEGYSVSREKKESFPLTVTSAQKNPTAFYLCASSSGFLTEAFFGQGTRLTVV.

The rearrangement uses TRBV6-6 and TRBJ2-1; TRBD2 aligns across 8 bases. Germline V CDR1 and CDR2: MNHNY, SVGAGI (reference sequence). The J segment lost 7 bases and the V segment lost 2 bases, leaving 7 bases of the junction unmatched. The length of the CDR3 is 15 residues. The CDR3 DNA is TGTGCCAGCAGTTACACCTCTAGCGGGCGGAATGAGCAGTTCTTC. The encoded protein is CASSYTSSGRNEQFF.

V is TRBV18 and J is TRBJ1-2; 8 bases match TRBD1. This CDR3 comprises 12 residues. CDR1 and CDR2 from the germline V gene are KGHSH and LQKENI. V lost 3 bases and J lost 6; bases outside the gene matches: 0. The CDR3 region is CASSPDRDGYTF. The CDR3 DNA sequence: TGTGCCAGCTCACCGGACAGGGATGGCTACACCTTC.

The rearrangement joins TRBV5-4 to TRBJ2-5; 8 bases align to TRBD1. The CDR3 is 15 amino acids. Germline V CDR1 and CDR2: SGHNT, YYREEE (reference sequence). Trimming cost V 4 bases and J 3 bases; bases outside gene matches: 8. In DNA form, the CDR3 reads TGTGCCAGCAGCGAAAACGACAGGGGAGAAGAGACCCAGTACTTC. It codes for CASSENDRGEETQYF.